A selection of T cell receptor beta chains follows, all from one sample in a study of blood T cells in healthy people across ages. TCRdb re-called the 5' RACE reads with MiXCR, one entry per CDR3 protein. Among roughly 800,000 distinct CDR3 sequences, approximately 25% were seen once, and the ten largest hold around 9.2%. The same data also went into a second study, on T cells of mothers and their children.

The specimen sequenced was blood. The receptor source for this set is a boy aged 10-17 years in good health. The CDR3 runs from the conserved cysteine through the conserved F or W. D genes are given only for firm matches. Clone size is given for some rows only: seen once, a few or many times, or a class if the clone is expanded.

d_gene: .
v_gene: TRBV6-1
abundance: .
j_gene: TRBJ2-7
CDR3aa: CASSPRLLASNEQYF
CDR3nt: TGTGCCAGCTCCCCTCGACTATTAGCATCGAACGAGCAGTACTTC

d_gene: TRBD2
v_gene: TRBV27
abundance: .
j_gene: TRBJ2-1
CDR3aa: CASSSLGGGYSSYNEQFF
CDR3nt: TGTGCCAGCAGTTCCCTGGGCGGGGGATACTCATCCTACAATGAGCAGTTCTTC

d_gene: TRBD1
v_gene: TRBV2
abundance: .
j_gene: TRBJ2-3
CDR3aa: CASNLQGADTQYF
CDR3nt: TGTGCCAGCAACTTACAGGGGGCGGATACGCAGTATTTT

d_gene: .
v_gene: TRBV12-3/TRBV12-4
abundance: .
j_gene: TRBJ2-2
CDR3aa: CASRQQNTGELFF
CDR3nt: TGTGCCAGCAGGCAGCAGAACACCGGGGAGCTGTTTTTT

d_gene: .
v_gene: TRBV28
abundance: .
j_gene: TRBJ1-1
CDR3aa: CASSPPSENTEAFF
CDR3nt: TGTGCCAGCAGTCCCCCCAGTGAGAACACTGAAGCTTTCTTT

d_gene: .
v_gene: TRBV6-6
abundance: .
j_gene: TRBJ2-5
CDR3aa: CASSWADQETQYF
CDR3nt: TGTGCCAGCAGTTGGGCGGACCAAGAGACCCAGTACTTC

d_gene: .
v_gene: TRBV6-4
abundance: .
j_gene: TRBJ1-1
CDR3aa: CASSDGWTEAFF
CDR3nt: TGTGCCAGCAGTGACGGGTGGACTGAAGCTTTCTTT

d_gene: .
v_gene: TRBV27
abundance: .
j_gene: TRBJ1-2
CDR3aa: CASSFIGGRGGYTF
CDR3nt: TGTGCCAGCAGTTTTATCGGGGGCAGGGGTGGCTACACCTTC

d_gene: .
v_gene: TRBV5-1
abundance: few
j_gene: TRBJ1-1
CDR3aa: CASSLSGANTEAFF
CDR3nt: TGCGCCAGCAGCTTGTCAGGGGCGAACACTGAAGCTTTCTTT

d_gene: TRBD2
v_gene: TRBV7-2
abundance: once
j_gene: TRBJ2-3
CDR3aa: CANSSTSGGAAGTDTQYF
CDR3nt: TGTGCCAACAGCTCGACTAGCGGGGGGGCCGCGGGCACAGATACGCAGTATTTT

d_gene: TRBD1
v_gene: TRBV19
abundance: .
j_gene: TRBJ2-2
CDR3aa: CASSTPGQGANTGELFF
CDR3nt: TGTGCCAGTAGTACTCCGGGACAGGGGGCTAACACCGGGGAGCTGTTTTTT

d_gene: .
v_gene: TRBV29-1
abundance: .
j_gene: TRBJ2-3
CDR3aa: CSVEGQFTDTQYF
CDR3nt: TGCAGCGTTGAAGGGCAATTCACAGATACGCAGTATTTT

d_gene: .
v_gene: TRBV3-1
abundance: few
j_gene: TRBJ2-5
CDR3aa: CASSQGGVSQETQYF
CDR3nt: TGTGCCAGCAGCCAAGGGGGAGTCTCCCAAGAGACCCAGTACTTC

d_gene: .
v_gene: TRBV15
abundance: many
j_gene: TRBJ1-4
CDR3aa: CATSSDRRTKLFF
CDR3nt: TGTGCCACCAGCAGTGACCGACGGACAAAACTGTTTTTT

d_gene: .
v_gene: TRBV29-1
abundance: few
j_gene: TRBJ1-1
CDR3aa: CSVDEGGTEAFF
CDR3nt: TGCAGCGTTGATGAGGGCGGCACTGAAGCTTTCTTT